These 9 T cell receptor beta chains were sequenced from one sample in a study of T-cell memory formation after mild COVID-19. TCRdb passed the 5' RACE reads through MiXCR, listing each CDR3 protein once. The sample shows 550,000 to 650,000 distinct CDR3 sequences, 17% of them seen only once. Sequences were obtained from PBMCs or a T cell subset sorted from them (not recorded which). Receptor source: an adult woman who had mild COVID-19 (a few samples of this study predate the infection). Cell type and time point are not known.

At least ten counts were recorded for this clonotype. The chain links TRBV7-3 to TRBJ2-1; 9 bases agree with TRBD2. Germline trimming cut 3 bases from V and 8 bases from J; bases unmatched to any gene: 8. The germline V gene encodes CDR1 SGHTA and CDR2 FQGTGA. The CDR3 covers 15 residues. Here the CDR3 reads CASSLAGGPGYEQFF. In DNA, the CDR3 is TGTGCCAGCAGCTTGGCGGGAGGGCCAGGATATGAGCAGTTCTTC.

This clonotype was counted between two and nine times. The genes are TRBV29-1 and TRBJ2-1; 8 nucleotides line up with TRBD2. The V gene's germline CDR1 is SQVTM and CDR2 ANQGSEA. The ends lost 5 bases at V and 4 bases at J; junction bases unmatched: 4. The CDR3 length is 13 residues. The CDR3, as DNA: TGCAGCGTTAGCGGGGGCCTATACAATGAGCAGTTCTTC. Amino acid sequence: CSVSGGLYNEQFF.

This chain uses TRBV2 with TRBJ2-1; 9 bases align to TRBD2. Trimming removed 3 bases from V and 6 bases from J; junction bases left unmatched: 6. Germline CDR1 is SNHLY and CDR2 is FYNNEI. This CDR3 spans 15 amino acids. The CDR3 region is CASSDGLAGTNEQFF. For the CDR3, the DNA is TGTGCCAGCAGTGACGGGCTAGCGGGGACCAATGAGCAGTTCTTC.

The count of this clonotype is one. The chain is built from TRBV5-1 and TRBJ2-1; D is undetermined. V dropped 3 bases and J dropped 10 bases, with 14 bases sitting between them. The CDR3 sequence is 13 residues long. CDR1 SGHRS and CDR2 YFSETQ come from the germline V gene. Here the CDR3 DNA reads TGCGCCAGCAGCTCGTACTTAGCTGGCGAGCAGTTCTTC. It encodes CASSSYLAGEQFF.

The genes are TRBV15 and TRBJ1-2; 7 bases line up with TRBD1. Trimming took 0 bases from V and 3 from J; bases not matched to a gene: 4. CDR3 length: 15 residues. Germline V lookup: CDR1 LNHNV, CDR2 YYDKDF (reference sequence). The CDR3, as DNA: TGTGCCACCAGCAGAGAACAGGGGACCTACTATGGCTACACCTTC. As protein: CATSREQGTYYGYTF.

The chain has TRBV12-3 or TRBV12-4 and TRBJ2-5, with TRBD1 matching 10 bases. Trimming at V came to 5 bases and at J to 5 bases, leaving 14 bases not matched to a gene. The CDR3 consists of 17 residues. This chain's CDR3 is CASSPPSGQGLWETQYF. Written as DNA, the CDR3 is TGTGCCAGCAGTCCACCCTCGGGACAGGGGCTTTGGGAGACCCAGTACTTC.

A few counts support this clonotype. V gene TRBV25-1 combines with J gene TRBJ2-7; 7 bases are shared with TRBD1. Germline CDR1 MGHDK, CDR2 SYGVNS. The CDR3 spans 15 residues. V was clipped by 3 bases and J by 5 bases; unmatched bases: 10. CDR3 DNA sequence: TGTGCCAGCAGTGAGCGGACAGGACCCAAAAACGAGCAGTACTTC. It translates to CASSERTGPKNEQYF.

This clonotype was observed many times. The chain combines TRBV6-2 or TRBV6-3 with TRBJ1-5; D call uncertain. The CDR3 spans 15 residues. CDR1 is MNHEY and CDR2 is SVGEGT in the germline V gene. V lost 6 bases and J lost 4, with 16 bases in between. DNA of the CDR3: TGTGCCAGCAGCCGAGAAGGACGGATTAATCAGCCCCAGCATTTT. This sequence encodes CASSREGRINQPQHF.

This clonotype was counted only a few times. The chain uses TRBV3-1 and TRBJ1-5; the D gene is possibly TRBD1 (5 bases). The V end was cut by 2 bases, the J end by 7 bases, with 9 bases between. CDR1 is LGHDT and CDR2 is YNNKEL in the germline V gene (reference sequence). The CDR3 is 13 amino acids. Here the CDR3 DNA reads TGTGCCAGCAGCCAACGGGGGGGACAGCCCCAGCATTTT. Residues: CASSQRGGQPQHF.